These T cell receptor beta chains were read from a single sample in a study of beta chain features in type 1 diabetes. The assay was immunoSEQ multiplex PCR, and TCRdb's table has in-frame clones only and misses some. The sample shows just over 450,000 clones, 30% of them seen only once. Material: naive CD4+ T cells from blood. All receptors derive from a man aged 18 to 30 in good health. CDR3s include the opening cysteine and the closing phenylalanine or tryptophan. A D gene is named only where the DNA matches it firmly. Clone size, where shown, is once, few, many, or a class for clones that have expanded.

d_gene,j_gene,v_gene,abundance,CDR3nt,CDR3aa
NA,TRBJ2-5,TRBV4-2,NA,TGTGCCAGCAGCTCCCGAGCCAGGGGAGAAGAGACCCAGTACTTC,CASSSRARGEETQYF
NA,TRBJ2-5,TRBV11-2,NA,TGTGCCAGCAGCTTAGTCAAGGAGACCCAGTACTTC,CASSLVKETQYF
NA,TRBJ2-1,TRBV7-8,few,TGTGCCAGCAGCTTAGCGCAGGTGCAGTTCTTC,CASSLAQVQFF
NA,TRBJ2-5,TRBV5-1,NA,TGCGCCAGCAGCTCACAGGGGACTAACGAAGAGACCCAGTACTTC,CASSSQGTNEETQYF
NA,TRBJ2-1,TRBV7-2,NA,TGTGCCAGCAGCCTTTACAGGGCCTATGAGCAGTTCTTC,CASSLYRAYEQFF
NA,TRBJ2-1,TRBV25-1,NA,TGTGCCAGCACCGAGGGGAACAATGAGCAGTTCTTC,CASTEGNNEQFF
TRBD2,TRBJ2-2,TRBV29-1,few,TGCAGCGTTGCCAGCGGGAGCGGGGAGCTGTTTTTT,CSVASGSGELFF
NA,TRBJ2-7,TRBV20-1,NA,TGCAGTGCTCTGGGACCCTACGAGCAGTACTTC,CSALGPYEQYF
TRBD2,TRBJ2-7,TRBV30,NA,TGTGCCTGGAGTGTACGACTAGCGGCGATATATCTCGAGCAGTACTTC,CAWSVRLAAIYLEQYF
TRBD1,TRBJ1-2,TRBV30,NA,TGTGCCTGGAGTGAAAACAGGGGAGGCTACACCTTC,CAWSENRGGYTF
NA,TRBJ2-6,TRBV28,few,TGTGCCAGCAGCCGACGAGGGACTGGGGCCAACGTCCTGACTTTC,CASSRRGTGANVLTF
NA,TRBJ2-7,TRBV9,few,TGTGCCAGCAGCGTAGGGTGGGAGAGTGGCGAGCAGTACTTC,CASSVGWESGEQYF
NA,TRBJ2-5,TRBV28,few,TGTGCCAGCAGCCTAGGCGGGGTGAGGGGAGAGACCCAGTACTTC,CASSLGGVRGETQYF
NA,TRBJ2-7,TRBV21-1,few,TGTGCCAGCAGCAAAGCCGCACAGGGAGCCTACGAGCAGTACTTC,CASSKAAQGAYEQYF
TRBD2,TRBJ2-3,TRBV7-2,NA,TGTGCCAGCAGCTTTACTAGCGACCTAGATACGCAGTATTTT,CASSFTSDLDTQYF
NA,TRBJ1-3,TRBV4-1,NA,TGCGCCAGCAGCCAAGATCTTTGGGTCTACGGAAACACCATATATTTT,CASSQDLWVYGNTIYF
NA,TRBJ2-2,TRBV28,NA,TGTGCCAGCAGTTTACTTAGCGGACCCTCCGGGGAGCTGTTTTTT,CASSLLSGPSGELFF
TRBD1,TRBJ2-3,TRBV11-2,few,TGTGCCAGCAGCGTGGACAGGGATACGCAGTATTTT,CASSVDRDTQYF
TRBD2,TRBJ2-1,TRBV19,few,TGTGCCAGTAGTATAGCCGATAGCGGGAGTCCGTTCTTC,CASSIADSGSPFF
NA,TRBJ1-1,TRBV4-3,few,TGCGCCAGCAGCCAAGATTTAGGGCAGGAAGCTTTCTTT,CASSQDLGQEAFF
TRBD2,TRBJ2-1,TRBV4-3,few,TGCGCCAGCAGCCAAGGCGCCGGGACTAGCGGCCGATACAATGAGCAGTTCTTC,CASSQGAGTSGRYNEQFF
TRBD2,TRBJ2-7,TRBV7-9,NA,TGTGCCAGCAGCTTCGGGACTAGCGGGATTGAGCAGTACTTC,CASSFGTSGIEQYF
NA,TRBJ1-5,TRBV7-2,NA,TGTGCCAGCAGCACAGGGAGCACAGAAAATCAGCCCCAGCATTTT,CASSTGSTENQPQHF
NA,TRBJ2-7,TRBV7-3,NA,TGTGCCAGCAGCCCACGACATTCCGGCGAGCAGTACTTC,CASSPRHSGEQYF
TRBD2,TRBJ2-3,TRBV5-1,few,TGCGCCAGCAGCCCAGGACTAGTTTTGGGCACAGATACGCAGTATTTT,CASSPGLVLGTDTQYF
TRBD1,TRBJ1-2,TRBV7-2,NA,TGTGCCAGCAGCCCAGGACAGGGGCCCTATGGCTACACCTTC,CASSPGQGPYGYTF
NA,TRBJ2-4,TRBV21-1,NA,TGTGCCAGCAGCAAAGGAACGGGCACGAGGTACTTC,CASSKGTGTRYF